The sequence of this T cell receptor beta chain was determined in a study of blood T cell repertoires in COVID-19. The assay was immunoSEQ multiplex PCR, and TCRdb's table has in-frame clones only and misses some. Among 250,000 to 350,000 clones, more than 70% were seen once, and the ten largest hold approximately 11%. The CDR3 is 15 residues long. V was shortened by 5 bases and J by 2 bases, with 15 bases between the two germline ends. Germline CDR1 and CDR2: SGHVS and FQNEAQ. This chain connects TRBV7-8 to TRBJ1-1; D is unclear. The sequenced material came from peripheral blood. This sequence was found in a woman between 25 and 40 years old with COVID-19, enrolled during active disease. The DNA of the CDR3 is TGTGCCAGCAGCAATGAGTCCATCTATAACACTGAAGCTTTCTTT. Translated: CASSNESIYNTEAFF.